Following are 24 T cell receptor beta chains from one sample sequenced in a study of shared clonotypes between healthy human individuals. This table comes from immunoSEQ multiplex PCR, and its TCRdb copy is limited to in-frame clones, with some not included. The table records fewer than 850,000 clones, about two thirds of them present only once. Sequenced input: memory CD4+ T cells sorted from blood. Subset indicated: CD45RA-negative fraction. All receptors come from a woman aged 25 to 39 in good health.

This clone showed up just a few times. The J gene is TRBJ2-3, the V gene TRBV5-4; 7 nucleotides align to TRBD1. Germline CDR1 is SGHNT and CDR2 is YYREEE (reference sequence). CDR3 length: 16 residues. With 3 bases clipped from V and 3 bases from J, the junction kept 10 bases outside the gene matches. The CDR3 nucleotides read TGTGCCAGCAGCTCTACGTTGACAGGGTTTACAGATACGCAGTATTTT. It yields the protein CASSSTLTGFTDTQYF.

The CDR3 loop is CASSLFWSGGTDTQYF. CDR3 DNA: TGTGCCAGCAGCTTATTCTGGTCGGGAGGTACAGATACGCAGTATTTT. V usage is TRBV5-4 and J usage is TRBJ2-3; TRBD2 matches at 7 bases. Germline trimming cut 2 bases from V and 3 bases from J; bases unmatched to any gene: 9. Looked up from germline, CDR1 is SGHNT and CDR2 is YYREEE (reference sequence). This CDR3 contains 16 residues. Looking up the rest from reference TRBV5-4 and TRBJ2-3 gives the full variable domain: ETGVTQSPTHLIKTRGQQVTLRCSSQSGHNTVSWYQQALGQGPQFIFQYYREEENGRGNFPPRFSGLQFPNYSSELNVNALELDDSALYLCASSLFWSGGTDTQYFGPGTRLTVL.

V and J are TRBV6-1 and TRBJ2-7, with D perhaps TRBD1 (7 bases). The CDR3 consists of 16 residues. V was clipped by 4 bases and J by 3 bases, with 19 bases between them. The germline V gene has CDR1 MNHNS and CDR2 SASEGT. The CDR3 region has the DNA TGTGCCAGCAGTGGTGGGCAGGGGGGCGTTCGCTACGAGCAGTACTTC. Protein: CASSGGQGGVRYEQYF.

This sequence joins TRBV10-2 and TRBJ1-1; D possibly corresponds to TRBD1 (5 bases). The V gene's germline CDR1 is WSHSY and CDR2 SAAADI. CDR3 length: 13 residues. V lost 4 bases, J lost 1 base, and 7 bases lay in between. CDR3 sequence: CASSGQPNTEAFF. CDR3 coding DNA: TGCGCCAGCAGTGGACAGCCGAACACTGAAGCTTTCTTT.

The chain combines TRBV4-1 with TRBJ2-1, with 9 bases that match TRBD2. After removal of 3 bases from V and 6 bases from J, the junction contained 12 bases not matched to a gene. The CDR3 runs to 17 residues. The germline V gene encodes CDR1 MGHRA and CDR2 YSYEKL. CDR3 sequence (DNA): TGCGCCAGCAGCCACCACTTGACTAGCGGTTGGGGCAATGAGCAGTTCTTC. Protein sequence: CASSHHLTSGWGNEQFF.

The chain is built from TRBV6-5 and TRBJ2-3, with D perhaps TRBD1 (5 bases). The germline gives CDR1 MNHEY, CDR2 SVGAGI. The CDR3 consists of 13 residues. The germline V and J ends were trimmed by 5 bases and 6 bases, with 12 bases remaining between them. The CDR3 region has the DNA TGTGCCAGCAGTGGGGCGGTGGCGGATACGCAGTATTTT. Translating it yields CASSGAVADTQYF.

The V call is TRBV4-1, the J call TRBJ2-1; either TRBD1 or TRBD2 may fit D (5 bases each). Germline-derived CDR1 and CDR2 are MGHRA and YSYEKL. The CDR3 totals 13 residues. Trimming cost V 1 base and J 7 bases, with 8 bases left between them. The CDR3 loop reads CASSQVRGNEQFF. The DNA for the CDR3 is TGCGCCAGCAGCCAAGTGAGGGGAAATGAGCAGTTCTTC.

The chain links TRBV27 to TRBJ1-1; 8 bases line up with TRBD1. CDR3 length equals 14 residues. Germline values: CDR1 MNHEY, CDR2 SMNVEV (reference sequence). The junction had 8 bases not matched to a gene; V was cut back by 6 bases and J by 5 bases. CDR3 DNA sequence: TGTGCCAGCAGGACACTACAGGGGGGAACTGAAGCTTTCTTT. Translation: CASRTLQGGTEAFF.

DNA for the CDR3: TGCGCCAGCAGCCAAGTCGTGGGGACGTATAATGAGCAGTTCTTC. Translated, it gives CASSQVVGTYNEQFF. The V and J genes are TRBV4-1 and TRBJ2-1, with D perhaps given as TRBD1 or TRBD2 (5 bases each). Germline CDR1 MGHRA, CDR2 YSYEKL. The CDR3 has 15 residues. V lost 1 base and J 7 bases, leaving 14 bases between the germline ends.

This clone appeared once. The chain is built from TRBV5-6 and TRBJ1-4, with D possibly TRBD1 on 6 matching bases. The V gene's germline CDR1 is SGHDT and CDR2 YYEEEE. The CDR3 spans 16 residues. Trimming removed 2 bases at V and 11 bases at J, with 22 bases between. For the CDR3, the DNA is TGTGCCAGCAGCTTCTTCGGGCGGGGGGCGCCGGAGAAACTGTTTTTT. Its protein is CASSFFGRGAPEKLFF.

V is TRBV19 and J is TRBJ2-2; D remains ambiguous. Germline V lookup: CDR1 LNHDA, CDR2 SQIVND (reference sequence). V dropped 4 bases and J dropped 2 bases, with 8 bases sitting between them. The length of the CDR3 is 14 residues. CDR3 nucleotides: TGTGCCAGTAGTACGAGCCTCAACACCGGGGAGCTGTTTTTT. It yields the protein CASSTSLNTGELFF.

The chain links TRBV7-2 to TRBJ2-4, with a weak D call TRBD1 (5 bases). Trimming removed 1 base from V and 3 bases from J, with 13 bases in between. The germline V gene encodes CDR1 SGHTA and CDR2 FQGNSA. The CDR3 runs to 16 residues. The CDR3 here is CASSLVAGRVKNIQYF. CDR3 sequence (DNA): TGTGCCAGCAGCTTAGTGGCAGGGCGAGTCAAAAACATTCAGTACTTC.

The chain carries TRBV7-9 and TRBJ1-3, with unresolved D. V shed 3 bases and J shed 0 bases, with 12 bases lying between them. This CDR3 spans 16 amino acids. Germline V gene sequence: CDR1 SEHNR, CDR2 FQNEAQ (reference sequence). The CDR3 spells CASSFLGGYSGNTIYF. DNA for the CDR3: TGTGCCAGCAGCTTCTTAGGCGGTTACTCTGGAAACACCATATATTTT. The full variable domain, in which reference TRBV7-9 and TRBJ1-3 provide the parts outside the CDR3, is DTGVSQNPRHKITKRGQNVTFRCDPISEHNRLYWYRQTLGQGPEFLTYFQNEAQLEKSRLLSDRFSAERPKGSFSTLEIQRTEQGDSAMYLCASSFLGGYSGNTIYFGEGSWLTVV.

This CDR3 is CASSFAGGPDEQYF. The CDR3, as DNA: TGTGCCAGCAGCTTCGCGGGAGGGCCCGACGAGCAGTACTTC. The chain joins TRBV4-2 to TRBJ2-7; 9 nucleotides match TRBD2. CDR1 and CDR2 (germline): LGHNA, YNFKEQ. CDR3 length: 14 residues. V shed 5 bases and J 5 bases; nucleotides not matched to a gene: 7.

Details on this clone: Other DNA sequences of this sample code for an identical CDR3. The chain is built from TRBV19 and TRBJ1-5; tentative D call: TRBD1 (6 bases). Germline loops: CDR1 LNHDA, CDR2 SQIVND (reference sequence). V shed 3 bases and J shed 0 bases, with 9 bases lying between them. CDR3 length: 15 amino acids. The CDR3 here is CASSISRGSNQPQHF. CDR3 nucleotide sequence: TGTGCCAGTAGTATCAGCAGGGGTAGCAATCAGCCCCAGCATTTT. The full variable domain, in which reference TRBV19 and TRBJ1-5 provide the parts outside the CDR3, is DGGITQSPKYLFRKEGQNVTLSCEQNLNHDAMYWYRQDPGQGLRLIYYSQIVNDFQKGDIAEGYSVSREKKESFPLTVTSAQKNPTAFYLCASSISRGSNQPQHFGDGTRLSIL.

The V and J genes are TRBV29-1 and TRBJ1-1; D is ambiguous. The CDR3 loop spans 11 amino acids. In germline, CDR1 is SQVTM, CDR2 ANQGSEA. V lost 7 bases and J 1 base, leaving 7 bases between the germline ends. The CDR3 bases are TGCAGCGGCGGTCGGAACACTGAAGCTTTCTTT. The encoded protein is CSGGRNTEAFF.

The V gene is TRBV5-6, the J gene TRBJ1-2, with a tentative D call TRBD1 (6 bases). CDR1 SGHDT and CDR2 YYEEEE come from the germline V gene. V lost 2 bases and J lost 2, with 7 bases in between. The CDR3 has 13 residues. This CDR3 reads CASSFQGNYGYTF. CDR3 DNA sequence: TGTGCCAGCAGCTTCCAGGGGAACTATGGCTACACCTTC.

The table lists this clone with a few counts. The CDR3 reads CAWSRQGALAEQYF. The CDR3 bases are TGTGCCTGGAGCCGACAGGGGGCGCTCGCCGAGCAGTACTTC. The chain is built from TRBV30 and TRBJ2-7; 10 nucleotides agree with TRBD1. CDR3 size: 14 residues. The germline V gene has CDR1 GTSNPN and CDR2 SVGIG (reference sequence). J was trimmed by 6 bases and V by 3 bases; bases with no gene match: 8. The full variable domain, in which reference TRBV30 and TRBJ2-7 provide the parts outside the CDR3, is SQTIHQWPATLVQPVGSPLSLECTVEGTSNPNLYWYRQAAGRGLQLLFYSVGIGQISSEVPQNLSASRPQDRQFILSSKKLLLSDSGFYLCAWSRQGALAEQYFGPGTRLTVT.

The chain employs TRBV7-9 and TRBJ1-2, with D perhaps matching TRBD1 (6 bases). The CDR3 is 13 amino acids. The germline CDR1 and CDR2 sequences are SEHNR and FQNEAQ (reference sequence). V shed 4 bases and J shed 7 bases, with 13 bases lying between them. The chain's CDR3 is CASSSGQTGGYTF. The CDR3 nucleotides read TGTGCCAGCAGCTCTGGACAGACCGGTGGCTACACCTTC.

This clone was counted ten times or more. Other DNA sequences in this specimen translate into the identical CDR3. The CDR3 DNA follows: TGTGCCAGCAGCTCCGGACTAGCGGGAGTTAACACCGGGGAGCTGTTTTTT. Its translation is CASSSGLAGVNTGELFF. V and J are TRBV7-2 and TRBJ2-2; 13 bases are shared with TRBD2. Trimming at V came to 4 bases and at J to 2 bases, leaving 4 bases not matched to a gene. This CDR3 is built from 17 residues. The germline CDR1 and CDR2 sequences are SGHTA and FQGNSA. The whole variable domain, filled in from reference TRBV7-2 and TRBJ2-2, reads GAGVSQSPSNKVTEKGKDVELRCDPISGHTALYWYRQSLGQGLEFLIYFQGNSAPDKSGLPSDRFSAERTGGSVSTLTIQRTQQEDSAVYLCASSSGLAGVNTGELFFGEGSRLTVL.

V usage is TRBV25-1 and J usage is TRBJ2-7; no reliable D call. Between the trimmed V and J ends, which lost 2 bases and 5 bases, there was a span of 13 bases. Germline CDR1 reads MGHDK; CDR2 reads SYGVNS. This CDR3 has 14 amino acids. The DNA for the CDR3 is TGTGCCAGCAGTGAACTTGGAGTCGAGGACGAGCAGTACTTC. It encodes CASSELGVEDEQYF.

This chain links TRBV4-1 with TRBJ2-5; 7 bases line up with TRBD2. The end of the DNA is better explained by TRBJ2-7, so the J call may be wrong. Germline CDR1 and CDR2: MGHRA and YSYEKL. CDR3 length: 20 residues. The CDR3 reads CASSQATGASGSRRTYEQYF. The DNA of the CDR3 is TGCGCCAGCAGCCAAGCGACCGGGGCTAGCGGATCCAGAAGGACCTACGAGCAGTACTTC.

The chain links TRBV5-5 to TRBJ1-5; D ambiguous. This CDR3 is 15 amino acids long. The V gene's germline CDR1 is SGHKS and CDR2 YYEKEE (reference sequence). The V end was cut by 1 base, the J end by 0 bases, with 8 bases between. The CDR3: CASSLSLYSNQPQHF. For the CDR3, the DNA is TGTGCCAGCAGCTTGAGCCTTTATAGCAATCAGCCCCAGCATTTT. Supplemented by reference TRBV5-5 and TRBJ1-5, the full variable domain reads DAGVTQSPTHLIKTRGQQVTLRCSPISGHKSVSWYQQVLGQGPQFIFQYYEKEERGRGNFPDRFSARQFPNYSSELNVNALLLGDSALYLCASSLSLYSNQPQHFGDGTRLSIL.

The chain carries TRBV11-3 and TRBJ2-2; D is unresolved. This CDR3 region has 14 residues. CDR1 is SGHNT, CDR2 YENEEA, per germline. Deletions cut 5 bases from V and 3 bases from J, with 10 bases between. This CDR3 reads CASSRYRDTGELFF. The CDR3 DNA reads as TGTGCCAGCAGCCGCTATAGGGACACCGGGGAGCTGTTTTTT.